This note documents a single T cell receptor beta chain sequence. Its antigen remains undetermined. No quality values exist for individual bases; no much larger clone is one base distant. The method behind the library was the immunoSEQ multiplex PCR assay. TCRdb limited this immuneACCESS table to in-frame rearrangements with V and J called. A share of clones is missing; checked studies link under half to unresolved V genes, and the rest is unexplained. For this sample the table gives 30,000 or so clones, of which 80% were detected only once. The top ten constitute about 6% of the sample. The data were obtained in a study of Siglec-9 on CD8 T cells in melanoma (dated by TCRdb to the late 2010s). Regarding the study in general: In this study, researchers looked at how Siglec-9 is expressed on CD8+ T cells and what Siglec-9 does to regulate T cells within the melanoma tumor microenvironment.

Study-wide findings and limitations: An effector memory CD8+ T-cell subset that appeared to accumulate within melanoma tumors was reported to be marked and regulated by Siglec-9.

The sequencing input was Siglec-9- CD8+ T cells sorted from blood. This sample's cell subset or site label indicates: CD8 T cells lacking Siglec-9. The source of this sequence is a human donor in good health.

The CDR3 protein is CATSRGGQPQHF. The bases are TGTGCCACCAGCAGAGGAGGTCAGCCCCAGCATTTT. This receptor chain uses TRBV15 and TRBJ1-5, with the D gene not confidently named. V loses 1 base, J loses 6 bases, and the germline ends lie 4 bases apart. In the germline V gene (reference sequence), CDR1 corresponds to LNHNV and CDR2 to YYDKDF. The cysteine opens and the phenylalanine closes a CDR3 of 12 amino acids. Only the CDR3 region is kept as DNA, spanning 36 bases read in frame from base 1.